These T cell receptor beta chains were read from a single sample in a study of graft-versus-host responses after intestinal transplantation. The antigens for these receptors are not known. Assay: immunoSEQ multiplex PCR; the TCRdb copy retains only in-frame clones and omits some. Among over 100,000 clones, less than 90% were seen once, and the ten largest hold over 0.8%. Sequenced material: unstimulated CD4+ T cells sorted from spleen or lymph node cells, taken before intestinal transplant. Receptors were obtained from a human donor who received an intestinal transplant. Each CDR3 is given with its conserved first and last residue. Some rows mark clone size as missing; the rest say once, few, many or name a class of expanded clone.

CDR3,V,size,J
CASSLLPARYTDTQYF,TRBV7-3,.,TRBJ2-3
CASKRGGGNEQFF,TRBV6-5,.,TRBJ2-1
CASSQDSRSHPNTDTQYF,TRBV4-2,.,TRBJ2-3
CASSLGSLGTEAFF,TRBV5-1,.,TRBJ1-1
CTSSQDLATGDPNRNTDTQYF,TRBV1,once,TRBJ2-3
CASSLPNGQGADTQYF,TRBV5-4,once,TRBJ2-3
CASSLDQGTGETQYF,TRBV5-6,.,TRBJ2-5
CASSYPSEETQYF,TRBV6-6,.,TRBJ2-5
CASSLGLSTDTQYF,TRBV7-3,.,TRBJ2-3
CASRKGLAGGPSYNEQFF,TRBV2,.,TRBJ2-1
CASSYVGQGEETQYF,TRBV6-7,.,TRBJ2-5
CAISEDRYGYTF,TRBV10-3,few,TRBJ1-2
CASSPFTGNSNTEAFF,TRBV5-1,.,TRBJ1-1
CASSLSQGDGYTF,TRBV28,.,TRBJ1-2
CASSPLGAEAYEQYF,TRBV14,.,TRBJ2-7
CATSRDPFDRGPSLTTNEKLFF,TRBV15,once,TRBJ1-4
CAVHRGGSSPFF,TRBV2,.,TRBJ2-3
CASSVGVPGELFF,TRBV9,.,TRBJ2-2
CASRTSGTSNEQFF,TRBV6-5,.,TRBJ2-1
CASRGQNPNEKLFF,TRBV6-6,.,TRBJ1-4
CASSLVRLAGGLNEQFF,TRBV5-1,once,TRBJ2-1
CATSREGGNTIYF,TRBV15,.,TRBJ1-3
CASSDRGGHSEQYF,TRBV19,.,TRBJ2-7
CASSLTSGVQETQYF,TRBV7-2,once,TRBJ2-5
CASCPDPPYEQYF,TRBV6-6,.,TRBJ2-7
CASSLRERVPYEQYF,TRBV5-4,few,TRBJ2-7
CASSRGVAGTYNEQFF,TRBV5-1,.,TRBJ2-1
CASSLEGGRAYNEQFF,TRBV7-6,.,TRBJ2-1
CASSLGGKETQYF,TRBV25-1,.,TRBJ2-5
CASSPGRRTYNEQFF,TRBV2,.,TRBJ2-1
CASSASGRAAETQYF,TRBV4-2,.,TRBJ2-5
CASSQPLAGAETQYF,TRBV14,.,TRBJ2-5
CASSLAPMNTEAFF,TRBV5-1,.,TRBJ1-1
CASSQDMAPLYNEQFF,TRBV4-1,.,TRBJ2-1
CASSYLGFYGYTF,TRBV6-1,.,TRBJ1-2
CASSLNRGGNQPQHF,TRBV7-2,.,TRBJ1-5
CASSLTGGRDTEAFF,TRBV7-9,.,TRBJ1-1
CASSLGPWIPYEQYF,TRBV5-1,.,TRBJ2-7
CSVVRRLGEDGYTF,TRBV29-1,once,TRBJ1-2
CASSHSKGQPGGYTF,TRBV4-1,.,TRBJ1-2
CASSLRLAGGTDTQYF,TRBV11-2,.,TRBJ2-3
CASSLAGTFGAFF,TRBV7-9,.,TRBJ1-1
CASSERTRNEQFF,TRBV6-4,.,TRBJ2-1
CASSFRGAGEKLFF,TRBV5-1,.,TRBJ1-4
CASSWDRGYTDTQYF,TRBV28,.,TRBJ2-3
CASSLVLVGRPYEQYF,TRBV7-9,once,TRBJ2-7
CASSEAGSHYNEQFF,TRBV6-1,once,TRBJ2-1
CASSLVGSGGVGNEQYF,TRBV5-1,.,TRBJ2-7
CAISGGLARDIQYF,TRBV10-3,.,TRBJ2-4
CASSLVRVGDEAFF,TRBV7-2,.,TRBJ1-1
CASSYGYSGTDTQYF,TRBV6-5,.,TRBJ2-3
CAWRFEGLNTEAFF,TRBV30,.,TRBJ1-1
CASSFAGNSYEQYF,TRBV28,.,TRBJ2-7
CASSQPGVPGYTF,TRBV5-6,.,TRBJ1-2
CASSRQVGGLYEQYF,TRBV6-1,.,TRBJ2-7
CAGRLPGGDNEQFF,TRBV2,once,TRBJ2-1
CASINGMNTEAFF,TRBV2,.,TRBJ1-1
CASTSGGSYNEQFF,TRBV10-3,.,TRBJ2-1
CASSTPPGREGRGTEAFF,TRBV19,once,TRBJ1-1